A selection of T cell receptor beta chains follows, all from one sample in a study of patients and donors after allogeneic stem cell transplantation. TCRdb re-called the RT-PCR reads through MiXCR, storing one row per CDR3 protein. The sample has about 960,000 distinct CDR3 sequences, more than 15% seen once. The sample was blood, either unsorted or a sorted T cell fraction (not recorded which). The receptor source for this set is a human donor who was either an allogeneic HSCT recipient or a stem cell or donor lymphocyte infusion donor (not recorded which). It is not recorded whose cells these are; they may come from a transplant donor. Both conserved end residues are part of each CDR3. Each record gives: J gene, clone size, D gene, V gene, CDR3 DNA, CDR3 protein. The D gene is left open where the match is weak. Clone sizes are given selectively: once, few, many, or a class where the clone is expanded.

J: TRBJ2-5
size: -
D: -
V: TRBV15
DNA: TGTGCCACCAGCAGGGGGGTGGAGACCCAGTACTTC
CDR3: CATSRGVETQYF

J: TRBJ1-1
size: many
D: -
V: TRBV11-3
DNA: TGTGCCAGCAGCTTGGACGGTGAAGCTTTCTTT
CDR3: CASSLDGEAFF

J: TRBJ1-5
size: once
D: -
V: TRBV6-1
DNA: TGTGCCAGCAGGAAAACAGGGCTGGACGGATATAGCAATCAGCCCCAGCATTTT
CDR3: CASRKTGLDGYSNQPQHF

J: TRBJ1-1
size: many
D: TRBD1
V: TRBV5-1
DNA: TGCGCCAGCAGCACCGGGCCAGGGGGCACTGAAGCTTTCTTT
CDR3: CASSTGPGGTEAFF

J: TRBJ1-3
size: few
D: -
V: TRBV20-1
DNA: TGCAGTGCTACGGCACGGTTCTCTGGAAACACCATATATTTT
CDR3: CSATARFSGNTIYF

J: TRBJ2-1
size: -
D: TRBD1
V: TRBV15
DNA: TGTGCCACCAGCCCAAGGGGGACAGGGCCAAGGAAGCAGTTCTTC
CDR3: CATSPRGTGPRKQFF

J: TRBJ1-4
size: -
D: TRBD1
V: TRBV5-1
DNA: TGCGCCAGCAGCTTCGCACAGGGGTATGAAAAACTGTTTTTT
CDR3: CASSFAQGYEKLFF

J: TRBJ2-3
size: -
D: -
V: TRBV20-1
DNA: TGCAGTGCTCGAACGGGACTGAACACAGATACGCAGTATTTT
CDR3: CSARTGLNTDTQYF

J: TRBJ2-3
size: few
D: -
V: TRBV20-1
DNA: TGCAGTGCCCGCTCCGGCCAAGAAAAAGATACGCAGTATTTT
CDR3: CSARSGQEKDTQYF

J: TRBJ2-3
size: -
D: -
V: TRBV6-1
DNA: TGTGCCAGCACCCCCAGACTGAGCACAGATACGCAGTATTTT
CDR3: CASTPRLSTDTQYF

J: TRBJ1-3
size: once
D: -
V: TRBV7-2
DNA: TGTGCCAGCAGCTCCCACGGGGGGGGCGGAAACACCATATATTTT
CDR3: CASSSHGGGGNTIYF

J: TRBJ2-5
size: -
D: TRBD2
V: TRBV14
DNA: TGTGCCAGCAGCCAAGGCCGGGGGGGCCTGGAGACCCAGTACTTC
CDR3: CASSQGRGGLETQYF

J: TRBJ1-2
size: few
D: TRBD1
V: TRBV18
DNA: TGTGCCAGCTCACCAGTTCGGACAGGGGGATACTATGGCTACACCTTC
CDR3: CASSPVRTGGYYGYTF

J: TRBJ2-3
size: few
D: -
V: TRBV11-3
DNA: TGTGCCAGCAGCCAAAGGCCCACAGATACGCAGTATTTT
CDR3: CASSQRPTDTQYF

J: TRBJ1-5
size: -
D: -
V: TRBV30
DNA: TGTGCCTGGAGTGCACGGGAGAGCAATCAGCCCCAGCATTTT
CDR3: CAWSARESNQPQHF

J: TRBJ1-6
size: -
D: -
V: TRBV4-3
DNA: TGCGCCAGCAGCCAAGGGGGAGGGTTTAATTCACCCCTCCACTTT
CDR3: CASSQGGGFNSPLHF

J: TRBJ2-1
size: few
D: TRBD2
V: TRBV6-2/TRBV6-3
DNA: TGTGCCAGCAGGAATGGGGGCGGGAGGAGCTCCTACAATGAGCAGTTCTTC
CDR3: CASRNGGGRSSYNEQFF

J: TRBJ2-3
size: few
D: TRBD2
V: TRBV20-1
DNA: TGCAGTGCCCAGCGGGTAGCGGGGGGCGGGGTCGGAGATACGCAGTATTTT
CDR3: CSAQRVAGGGVGDTQYF

J: TRBJ1-2
size: many
D: TRBD1
V: TRBV12-3/TRBV12-4
DNA: TGTGCCAGCAGTTACAGGGGGCCAGCTGGCTACACCTTC
CDR3: CASSYRGPAGYTF

J: TRBJ2-2
size: -
D: -
V: TRBV7-7
DNA: TGTGCCAGCAGCAACTCGGGGACGAGCACCGGGGAGCTGTTTTTT
CDR3: CASSNSGTSTGELFF

J: TRBJ1-1
size: -
D: -
V: TRBV4-1
DNA: TGCGCCAGCAGCCAAGTTATACGAAACACTGAAGCTTTCTTT
CDR3: CASSQVIRNTEAFF

J: TRBJ2-7
size: few
D: -
V: TRBV5-1
DNA: TGCGCCAGCAGCGCCAGTGGGACCTCCTACGAGCAGTACTTC
CDR3: CASSASGTSYEQYF

J: TRBJ2-3
size: -
D: -
V: TRBV7-9
DNA: TGTGCCAGCAGCTTAGGTCGGCCAGCTAGCGCAGATACGCAGTATTTT
CDR3: CASSLGRPASADTQYF

J: TRBJ2-3
size: -
D: -
V: TRBV6-1
DNA: TGTGCCAGCAGCCCACTGGACAAATCTGATACGCAGTATTTT
CDR3: CASSPLDKSDTQYF

J: TRBJ2-7
size: -
D: -
V: TRBV20-1
DNA: TGCAGTGCTACCAGGGTCGGGCTCTACGAGCAGTACTTC
CDR3: CSATRVGLYEQYF

J: TRBJ2-6
size: -
D: -
V: TRBV5-6
DNA: TGTGCCAGCAGCTGGGGCTCTGGGGCCAACGTCCTGACTTTC
CDR3: CASSWGSGANVLTF

J: TRBJ2-3
size: -
D: TRBD1
V: TRBV7-9
DNA: TGTGCCAGCAGCCGCGGGTGGGACAGGGGCCCCACAAATACGCAGTATTTT
CDR3: CASSRGWDRGPTNTQYF

J: TRBJ2-3
size: -
D: TRBD2
V: TRBV5-1
DNA: TGCGCCAGCAGCATCATCGGGGGGGGTGCAGATACGCAGTATTTT
CDR3: CASSIIGGGADTQYF

J: TRBJ1-3
size: -
D: -
V: TRBV20-1
DNA: TGCAGTGCTAGAGCGTCACCGACCTCTGGAAACACCATATATTTT
CDR3: CSARASPTSGNTIYF

J: TRBJ2-1
size: -
D: -
V: TRBV4-2
DNA: TGTGCCAGCAGCCAAGTGAGGCAGGGGAGAGCTTCCTACAATGAGCAGTTCTTC
CDR3: CASSQVRQGRASYNEQFF

J: TRBJ2-1
size: -
D: TRBD2
V: TRBV29-1
DNA: TGCAGCGTTGATAGCCAGCGGGAGCCCAATGAGCAGTTCTTC
CDR3: CSVDSQREPNEQFF

J: TRBJ2-7
size: -
D: -
V: TRBV21-1
DNA: TGTGCCAGCAGCAAAGTTCTCAGGGTATCTTACGAGCAGTACTTC
CDR3: CASSKVLRVSYEQYF

J: TRBJ2-7
size: few
D: -
V: TRBV20-1
DNA: TGCAGTGCTAGAAAAGGGCCTAGCAAGTCCTACGAGCAGTACTTC
CDR3: CSARKGPSKSYEQYF

J: TRBJ2-7
size: -
D: TRBD1
V: TRBV9
DNA: TGTGCCAGCAGCGCCGCCGGGACAGCCCTCTACGAGCAGTACTTC
CDR3: CASSAAGTALYEQYF

J: TRBJ2-3
size: few
D: -
V: TRBV5-8
DNA: TGTGCCAGCAGCTTCCCGGGGGCCCCGTCCATGGATACGCAGTATTTT
CDR3: CASSFPGAPSMDTQYF

J: TRBJ1-2
size: few
D: TRBD1
V: TRBV6-1
DNA: TGTGCCAGCAGAAAACCGGGACAGGGGGCTGAGGGCTACACCTTC
CDR3: CASRKPGQGAEGYTF